Below, one TCR beta chain is given with its context. The antigen remains undetermined. Germline V CDR1 and CDR2: MNHEY, SVGAGI. The ends were cut back, 4 bases at V and 8 bases at J, with 17 bases in the middle. The CDR3 contains 14 residues. TCRB was sequenced at Survey level resolution. Profiling relied on immunoSEQ multiplex PCR, and the TCRdb table lists in-frame clones only, not all of them. The table includes nearly 10,000 clones, roughly four fifths detected once. The sample is drawn from a study of follicular helper T cells after annual influenza vaccination. The overall study: Across the 2013-2014, 2014-2015 and 2015-2016 vaccination seasons, some subjects were resampled. Findings of the study overall: Successive annual vaccinations recalled a recurrent oligoclonal ICOS+CD38+ cTfh response with influenza-specific clonotypes.

This sample's time point: 2014-2015 season, 7 days after vaccination. Before and after seasonal inactivated influenza vaccination, adults gave blood for sorting CD4 subsets for sequencing. The sequencing here drew on CXCR5- memory CD4+ T cells sorted from blood, taken 7 days after influenza vaccination. The clonotype comes from an adult who received the influenza vaccine. The V gene is TRBV6-5, the J gene TRBJ1-2; tentative D call: TRBD1 (6 bases). CDR3 nucleotides: TGTGCCAGCAGTTCCCGGCACGGGGGCGGGGGCTACACCTTC. This encodes CASSSRHGGGGYTF.